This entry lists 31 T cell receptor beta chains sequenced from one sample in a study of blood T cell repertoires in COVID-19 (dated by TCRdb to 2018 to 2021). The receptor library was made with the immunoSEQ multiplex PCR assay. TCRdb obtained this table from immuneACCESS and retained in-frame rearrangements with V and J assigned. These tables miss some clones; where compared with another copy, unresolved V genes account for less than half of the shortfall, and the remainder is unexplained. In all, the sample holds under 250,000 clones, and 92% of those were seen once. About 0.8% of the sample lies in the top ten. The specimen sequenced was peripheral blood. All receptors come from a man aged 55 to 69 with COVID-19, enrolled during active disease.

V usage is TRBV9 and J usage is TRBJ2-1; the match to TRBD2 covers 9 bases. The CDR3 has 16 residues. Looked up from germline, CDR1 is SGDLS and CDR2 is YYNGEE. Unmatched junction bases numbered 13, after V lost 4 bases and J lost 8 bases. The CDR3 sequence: CASSPGVGTSRDEQFF. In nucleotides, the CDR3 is TGTGCCAGCAGCCCCGGGGTAGGGACTAGCAGGGATGAGCAGTTCTTC.

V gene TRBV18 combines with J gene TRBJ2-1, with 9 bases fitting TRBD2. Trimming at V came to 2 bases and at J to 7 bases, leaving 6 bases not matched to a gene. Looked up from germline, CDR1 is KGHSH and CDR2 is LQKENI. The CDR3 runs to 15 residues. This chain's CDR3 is CASSPTAGGGNEQFF. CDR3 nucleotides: TGTGCCAGCTCACCAACAGCGGGAGGAGGGAATGAGCAGTTCTTC.

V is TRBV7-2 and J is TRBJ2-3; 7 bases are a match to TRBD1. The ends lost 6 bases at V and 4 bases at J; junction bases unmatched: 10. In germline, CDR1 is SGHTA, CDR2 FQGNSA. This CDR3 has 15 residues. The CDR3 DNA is TGTGCCAGCAGTCTATTAGGGGGCGACTCAGATACGCAGTATTTT. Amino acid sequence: CASSLLGGDSDTQYF.

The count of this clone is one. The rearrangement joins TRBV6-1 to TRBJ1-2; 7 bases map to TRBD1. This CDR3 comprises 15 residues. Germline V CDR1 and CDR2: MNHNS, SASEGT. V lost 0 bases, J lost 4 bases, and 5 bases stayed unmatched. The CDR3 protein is CASSEAEYRGYGYTF. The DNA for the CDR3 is TGTGCCAGCAGTGAAGCGGAGTACAGGGGCTATGGCTACACCTTC.

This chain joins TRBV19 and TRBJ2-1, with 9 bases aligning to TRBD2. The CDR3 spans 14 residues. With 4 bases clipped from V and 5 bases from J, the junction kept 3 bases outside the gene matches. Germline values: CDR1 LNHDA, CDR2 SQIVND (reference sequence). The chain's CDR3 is CASSRRGGDNEQFF. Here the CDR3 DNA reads TGTGCCAGTAGTAGACGCGGGGGGGACAATGAGCAGTTCTTC.

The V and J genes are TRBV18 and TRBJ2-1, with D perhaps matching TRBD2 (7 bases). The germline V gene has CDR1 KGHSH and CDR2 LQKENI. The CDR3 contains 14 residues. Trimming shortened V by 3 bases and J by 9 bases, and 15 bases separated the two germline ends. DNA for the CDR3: TGTGCCAGCTCACCGGGGGGGCCCACCCTTGAGCAGTTCTTC. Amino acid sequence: CASSPGGPTLEQFF.

The CDR3 protein is CASSQPGTDEAFF. DNA of the CDR3: TGTGCCAGCAGCCAACCCGGGACAGACGAAGCTTTCTTT. This rearrangement joins TRBV3-1 (or the pseudogene TRBV3-2) to TRBJ1-1; 7 bases align to TRBD1. Germline V lookup: CDR1 LGHDT, CDR2 YNNKEL (reference sequence). This CDR3 region has 13 residues. V shed 2 bases, J shed 8 bases, and the junction held 5 bases outside the gene matches.

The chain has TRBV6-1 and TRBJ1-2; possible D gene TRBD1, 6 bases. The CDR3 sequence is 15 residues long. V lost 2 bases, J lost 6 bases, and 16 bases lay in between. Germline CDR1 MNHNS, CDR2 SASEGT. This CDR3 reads CASSEPGVMHDGYTF. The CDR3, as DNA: TGTGCCAGCAGTGAACCAGGGGTGATGCACGATGGCTACACCTTC.

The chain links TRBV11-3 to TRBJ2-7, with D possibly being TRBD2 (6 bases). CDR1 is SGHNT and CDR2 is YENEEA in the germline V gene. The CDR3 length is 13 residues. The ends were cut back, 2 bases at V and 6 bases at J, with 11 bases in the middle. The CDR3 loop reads CASSLITGVEQYF. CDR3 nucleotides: TGTGCCAGCAGCTTAATAACGGGGGTCGAGCAGTACTTC.

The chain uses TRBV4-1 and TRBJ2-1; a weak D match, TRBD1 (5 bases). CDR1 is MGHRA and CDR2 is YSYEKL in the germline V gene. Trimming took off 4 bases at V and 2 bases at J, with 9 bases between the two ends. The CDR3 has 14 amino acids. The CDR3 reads CASSPMTAYNEQFF. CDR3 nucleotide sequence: TGCGCCAGCAGCCCCATGACAGCCTACAATGAGCAGTTCTTC.

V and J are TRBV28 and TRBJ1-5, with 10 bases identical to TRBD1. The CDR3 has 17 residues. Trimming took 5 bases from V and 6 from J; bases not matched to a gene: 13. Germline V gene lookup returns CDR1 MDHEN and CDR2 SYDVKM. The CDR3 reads CASSLITGQGRSQPQHF. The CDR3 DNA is TGTGCCAGCAGTCTGATAACGGGACAGGGGAGAAGTCAGCCCCAGCATTTT.

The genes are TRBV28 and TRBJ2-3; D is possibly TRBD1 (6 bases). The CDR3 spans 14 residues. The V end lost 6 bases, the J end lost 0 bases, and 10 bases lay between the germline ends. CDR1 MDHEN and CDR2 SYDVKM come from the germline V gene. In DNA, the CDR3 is TGTGCCAGCAGGACCACAGGGAGCACAGATACGCAGTATTTT. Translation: CASRTTGSTDTQYF.

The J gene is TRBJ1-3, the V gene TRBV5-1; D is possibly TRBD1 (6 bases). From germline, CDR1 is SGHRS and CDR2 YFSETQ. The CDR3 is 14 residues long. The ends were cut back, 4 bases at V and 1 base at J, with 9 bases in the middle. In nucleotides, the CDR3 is TGCGCCAGCAGCCCACAGGGTTCTGGAAACACCATATATTTT. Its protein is CASSPQGSGNTIYF.

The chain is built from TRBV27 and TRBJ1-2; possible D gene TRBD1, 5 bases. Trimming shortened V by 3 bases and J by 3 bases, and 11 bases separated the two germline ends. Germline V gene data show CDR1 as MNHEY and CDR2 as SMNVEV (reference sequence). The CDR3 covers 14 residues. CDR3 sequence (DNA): TGTGCCAGCAGTTTTCGGAGGGGCGACTATGGCTACACCTTC. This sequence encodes CASSFRRGDYGYTF.

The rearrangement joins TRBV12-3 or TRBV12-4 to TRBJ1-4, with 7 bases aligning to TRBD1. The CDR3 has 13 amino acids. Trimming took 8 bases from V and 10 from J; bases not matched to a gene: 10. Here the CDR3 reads CASDTGDSLKLFF. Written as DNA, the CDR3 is TGTGCCAGCGACACCGGGGACAGTTTAAAACTGTTTTTT.

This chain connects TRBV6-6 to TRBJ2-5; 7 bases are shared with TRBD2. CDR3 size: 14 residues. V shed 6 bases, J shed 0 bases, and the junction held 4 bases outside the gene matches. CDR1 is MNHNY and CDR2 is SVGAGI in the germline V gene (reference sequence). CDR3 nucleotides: TGTGCCAGCAGGCGAGCGGGGTACCAAGAGACCCAGTACTTC. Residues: CASRRAGYQETQYF.

The CDR3 is CASTSRWRGQGAFF. The CDR3 DNA sequence: TGTGCTAGTACCTCGAGGTGGAGGGGGCAGGGGGCTTTCTTT. V and J are TRBV12-5 and TRBJ1-1; 7 nucleotides align to TRBD1. The CDR3 runs to 14 residues. J was trimmed by 11 bases and V by 8 bases; bases with no gene match: 17. In germline, CDR1 is LGHNT, CDR2 FRNRAP.

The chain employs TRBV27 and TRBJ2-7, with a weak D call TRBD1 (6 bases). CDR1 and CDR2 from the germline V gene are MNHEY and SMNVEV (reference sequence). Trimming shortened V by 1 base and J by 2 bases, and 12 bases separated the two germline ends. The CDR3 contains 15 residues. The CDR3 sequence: CASSLFAAGAYEQYF. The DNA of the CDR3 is TGTGCCAGCAGTTTATTCGCGGCAGGGGCCTACGAGCAGTACTTC.

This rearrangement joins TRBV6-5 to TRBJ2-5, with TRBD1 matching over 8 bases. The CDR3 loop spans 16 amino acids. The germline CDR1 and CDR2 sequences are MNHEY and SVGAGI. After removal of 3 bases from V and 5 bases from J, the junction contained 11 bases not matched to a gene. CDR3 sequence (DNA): TGTGCCAGCAGTTATAGCCACCTACAGGGGGGCGAGACCCAGTACTTC. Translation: CASSYSHLQGGETQYF.

The CDR3 spells CASGGTSGRTDTQYF. DNA of the CDR3: TGTGCCAGCGGGGGGACTAGCGGGCGCACAGATACGCAGTATTTT. The chain joins TRBV25-1 to TRBJ2-3; 12 bases are a match to TRBD2. V shed 8 bases and J 1 base; nucleotides not matched to a gene: 4. The CDR3 length is 15 residues. The germline V gene encodes CDR1 MGHDK and CDR2 SYGVNS.

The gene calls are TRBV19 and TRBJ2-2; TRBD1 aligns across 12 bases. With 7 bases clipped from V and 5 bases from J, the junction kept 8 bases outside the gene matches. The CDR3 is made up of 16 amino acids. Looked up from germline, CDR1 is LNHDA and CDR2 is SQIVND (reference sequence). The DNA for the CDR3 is TGTGCCAGTAATAAGGGACAGGGGGCGCGGACCGGGGAGCTGTTTTTT. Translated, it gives CASNKGQGARTGELFF.

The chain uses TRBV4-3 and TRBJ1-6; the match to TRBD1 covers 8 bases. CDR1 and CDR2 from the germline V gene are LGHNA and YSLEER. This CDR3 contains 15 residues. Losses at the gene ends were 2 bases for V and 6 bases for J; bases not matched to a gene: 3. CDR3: CASSQRTGFNSPLHF. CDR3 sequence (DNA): TGCGCCAGCAGCCAACGGACAGGGTTTAATTCACCCCTCCACTTT.

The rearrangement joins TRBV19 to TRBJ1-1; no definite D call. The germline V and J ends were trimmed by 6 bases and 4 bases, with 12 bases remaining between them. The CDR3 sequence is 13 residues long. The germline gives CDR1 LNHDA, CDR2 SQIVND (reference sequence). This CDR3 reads CASRPGSSTEAFF. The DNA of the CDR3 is TGTGCCAGTAGACCGGGGTCGAGCACTGAAGCTTTCTTT.

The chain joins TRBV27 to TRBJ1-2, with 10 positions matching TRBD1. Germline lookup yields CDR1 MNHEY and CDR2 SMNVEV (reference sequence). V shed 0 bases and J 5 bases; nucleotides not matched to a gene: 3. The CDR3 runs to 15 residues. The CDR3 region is CASSLSKDRGYGYTF. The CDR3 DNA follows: TGTGCCAGCAGTTTATCCAAGGACAGGGGGTATGGCTACACCTTC.

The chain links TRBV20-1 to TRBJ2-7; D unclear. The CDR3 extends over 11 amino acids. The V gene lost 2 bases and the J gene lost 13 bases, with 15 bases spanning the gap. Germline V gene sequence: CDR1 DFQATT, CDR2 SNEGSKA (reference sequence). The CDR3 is CSARMKSGNYF. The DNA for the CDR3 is TGCAGTGCTAGAATGAAGTCCGGTAACTACTTC.

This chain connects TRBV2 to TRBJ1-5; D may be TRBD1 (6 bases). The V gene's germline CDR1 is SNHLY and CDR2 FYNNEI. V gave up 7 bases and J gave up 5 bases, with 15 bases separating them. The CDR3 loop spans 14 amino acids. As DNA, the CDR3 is TGTGCCAGCAACAGCGAACAGGGCCATCAGCCCCAGCATTTT. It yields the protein CASNSEQGHQPQHF.

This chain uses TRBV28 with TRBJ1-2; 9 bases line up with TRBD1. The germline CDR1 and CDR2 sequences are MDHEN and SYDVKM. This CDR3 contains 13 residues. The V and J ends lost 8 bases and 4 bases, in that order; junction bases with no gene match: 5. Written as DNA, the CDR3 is TGTGCCAGCGGACAGGGGTTCGTCTATGGCTACACCTTC. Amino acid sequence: CASGQGFVYGYTF.

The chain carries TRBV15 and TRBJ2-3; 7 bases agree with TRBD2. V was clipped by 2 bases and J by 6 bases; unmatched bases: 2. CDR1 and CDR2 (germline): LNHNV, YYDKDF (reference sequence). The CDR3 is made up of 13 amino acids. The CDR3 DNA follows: TGTGCCACCAGCAGACAGGGAGGGGATACGCAGTATTTT. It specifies CATSRQGGDTQYF.

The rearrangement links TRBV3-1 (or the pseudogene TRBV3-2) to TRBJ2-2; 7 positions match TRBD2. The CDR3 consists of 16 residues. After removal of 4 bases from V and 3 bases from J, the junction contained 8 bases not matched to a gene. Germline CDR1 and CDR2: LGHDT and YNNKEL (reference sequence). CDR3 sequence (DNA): TGTGCCAGCAGCCGAGCAGGGCTAGCGGACACCGGGGAGCTGTTTTTT. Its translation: CASSRAGLADTGELFF.

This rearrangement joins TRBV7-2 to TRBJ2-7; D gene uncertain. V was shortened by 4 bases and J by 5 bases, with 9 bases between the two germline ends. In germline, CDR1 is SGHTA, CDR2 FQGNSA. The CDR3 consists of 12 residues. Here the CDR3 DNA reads TGTGCCAGCAGCTCACGGTTCCACGAGCAGTACTTC. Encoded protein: CASSSRFHEQYF.

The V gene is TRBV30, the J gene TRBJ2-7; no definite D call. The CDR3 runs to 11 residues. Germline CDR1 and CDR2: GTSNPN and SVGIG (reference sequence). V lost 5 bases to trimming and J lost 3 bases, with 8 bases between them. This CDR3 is CAWGRSYEQYF. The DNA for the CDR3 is TGTGCCTGGGGAAGGAGCTACGAGCAGTACTTC.